This TCR beta chain emerged from a study of blood T cells in healthy people across ages. Study observations and caveats: Higher diversity and more naive CD4+ cells were features of long-lived donors, compared to aged donors.

The CDR3 extends over 16 amino acids. Trimming cost V 4 bases and J 4 bases, with 17 bases left between them. Germline values: CDR1 MNHGY, CDR2 SVAAGI. On this clonotype: Its target is unknown.

Sample-barcoded 5' priming and a J-beta primer mix drove a second PCR of roughly 6 to 12 cycles. From the 5' RACE reads, TCRdb called clonotypes with MiXCR, one entry per CDR3 protein. The sample lists 750,000 or so distinct CDR3 sequences; just under 25% were seen once. The same sample was also used in a study of T cells of mothers and their children. According to that study: The study sampled a few healthy Caucasian mothers and their six children.

The TCR originated in a boy between 10 and 17 years old in good health. The V call is TRBV6-9, the J call TRBJ2-4, with D perhaps given as TRBD1 or TRBD2 (5 bases each). What was sequenced was blood. The CDR3 spells CASSLRMRGTKNIQYF. In DNA, the CDR3 is TGTGCCAGCAGTTTGCGCATGAGGGGAACAAAAAACATTCAGTACTTC.